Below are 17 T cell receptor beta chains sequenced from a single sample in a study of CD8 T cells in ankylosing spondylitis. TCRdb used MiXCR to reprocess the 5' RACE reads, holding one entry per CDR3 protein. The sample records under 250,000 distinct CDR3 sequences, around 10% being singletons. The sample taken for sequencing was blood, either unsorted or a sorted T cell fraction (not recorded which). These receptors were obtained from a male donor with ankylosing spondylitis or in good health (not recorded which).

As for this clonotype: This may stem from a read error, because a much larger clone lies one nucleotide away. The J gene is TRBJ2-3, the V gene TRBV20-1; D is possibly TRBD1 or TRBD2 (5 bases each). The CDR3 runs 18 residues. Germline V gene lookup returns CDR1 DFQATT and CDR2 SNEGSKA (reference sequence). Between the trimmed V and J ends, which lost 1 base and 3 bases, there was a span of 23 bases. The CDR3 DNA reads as TGCAGTGCTAGAGCAGAGGTGGGACGGCCCCTTATTACAGATACGCAGTATTTT. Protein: CSARAEVGRPLITDTQYF.

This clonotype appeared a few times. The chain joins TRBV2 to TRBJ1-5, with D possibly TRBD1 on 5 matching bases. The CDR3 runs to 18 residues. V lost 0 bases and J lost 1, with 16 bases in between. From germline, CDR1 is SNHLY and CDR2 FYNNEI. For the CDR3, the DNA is TGTGCCAGCAGTGAAGCCGTCGGGCATTGGGGGAGCAATCAGCCCCAGCATTTT. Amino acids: CASSEAVGHWGSNQPQHF.

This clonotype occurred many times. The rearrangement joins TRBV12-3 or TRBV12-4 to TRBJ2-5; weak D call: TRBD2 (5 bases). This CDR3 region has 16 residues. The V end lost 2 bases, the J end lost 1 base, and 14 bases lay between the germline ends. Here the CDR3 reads CASSLMSGDVQETQYF. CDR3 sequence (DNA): TGTGCCAGCAGTTTAATGTCCGGGGATGTCCAAGAGACCCAGTACTTC.

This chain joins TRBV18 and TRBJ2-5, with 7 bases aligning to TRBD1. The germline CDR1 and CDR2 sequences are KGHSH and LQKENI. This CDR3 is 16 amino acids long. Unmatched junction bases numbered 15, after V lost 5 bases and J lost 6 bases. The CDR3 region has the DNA TGTGCCAGCTCATCGTTCCCTACAGGGGAGATGAAGACCCAGTACTTC. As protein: CASSSFPTGEMKTQYF.

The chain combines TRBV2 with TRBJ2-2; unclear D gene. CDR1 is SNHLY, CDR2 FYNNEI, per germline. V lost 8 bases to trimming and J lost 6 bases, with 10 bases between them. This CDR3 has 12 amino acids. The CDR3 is CASQSTPGELFF. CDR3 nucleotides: TGTGCCAGCCAATCGACACCCGGGGAGCTGTTTTTT.

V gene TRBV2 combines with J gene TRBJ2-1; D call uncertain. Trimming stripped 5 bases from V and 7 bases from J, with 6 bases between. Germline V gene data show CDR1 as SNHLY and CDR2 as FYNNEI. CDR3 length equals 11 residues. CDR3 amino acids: CASSRVNEQFF. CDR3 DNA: TGTGCCAGCAGTAGGGTGAATGAGCAGTTCTTC.

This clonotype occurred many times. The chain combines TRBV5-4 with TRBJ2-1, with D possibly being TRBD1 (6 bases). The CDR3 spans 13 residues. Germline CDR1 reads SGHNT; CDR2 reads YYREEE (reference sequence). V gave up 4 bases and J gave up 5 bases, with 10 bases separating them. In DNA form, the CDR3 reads TGTGCCAGCAGCCGGGACAAAAACAATGAGCAGTTCTTC. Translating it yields CASSRDKNNEQFF.

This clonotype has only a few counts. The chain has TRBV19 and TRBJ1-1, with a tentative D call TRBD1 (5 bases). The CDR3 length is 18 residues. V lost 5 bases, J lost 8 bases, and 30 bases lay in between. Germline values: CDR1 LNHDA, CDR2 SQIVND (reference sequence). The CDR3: CASSPLPGRGRWLQEAFF. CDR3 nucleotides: TGTGCCAGTAGTCCTCTCCCCGGGAGGGGCCGTTGGTTGCAGGAAGCTTTCTTT.

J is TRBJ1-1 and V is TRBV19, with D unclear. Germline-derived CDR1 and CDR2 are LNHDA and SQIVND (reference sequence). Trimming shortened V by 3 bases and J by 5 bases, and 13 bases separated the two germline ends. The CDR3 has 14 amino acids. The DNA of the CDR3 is TGTGCCAGTAGTATTCAGAGGGAGAGAACTGAAGCTTTCTTT. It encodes CASSIQRERTEAFF.

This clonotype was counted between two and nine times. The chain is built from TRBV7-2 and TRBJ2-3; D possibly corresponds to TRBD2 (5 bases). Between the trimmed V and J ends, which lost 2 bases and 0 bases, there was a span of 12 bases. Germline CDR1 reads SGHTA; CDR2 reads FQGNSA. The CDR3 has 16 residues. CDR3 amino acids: CASSLMSSYSTDTQYF. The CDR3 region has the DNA TGTGCCAGCAGCTTAATGTCTAGCTACAGCACAGATACGCAGTATTTT. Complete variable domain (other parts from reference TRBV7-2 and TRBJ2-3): GAGVSQSPSNKVTEKGKDVELRCDPISGHTALYWYRQSLGQGLEFLIYFQGNSAPDKSGLPSDRFSAERTGGSVSTLTIQRTQQEDSAVYLCASSLMSSYSTDTQYFGPGTRLTVL.

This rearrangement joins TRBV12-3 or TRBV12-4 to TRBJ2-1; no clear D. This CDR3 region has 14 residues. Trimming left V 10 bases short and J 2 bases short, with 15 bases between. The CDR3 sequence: CATTRGRAYNEQFF. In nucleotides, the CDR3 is TGTGCCACGACCCGCGGACGGGCCTACAATGAGCAGTTCTTC.

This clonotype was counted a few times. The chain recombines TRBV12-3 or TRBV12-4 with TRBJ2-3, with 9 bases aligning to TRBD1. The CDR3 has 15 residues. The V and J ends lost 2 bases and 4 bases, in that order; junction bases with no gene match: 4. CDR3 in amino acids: CASSLNRGRSDTQYF. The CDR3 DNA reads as TGTGCCAGCAGTTTAAACAGGGGGCGCTCAGATACGCAGTATTTT.

The CDR3 region is CAINPGVGEETQYF. CDR3 nucleotides: TGTGCCATCAACCCAGGGGTGGGGGAAGAGACCCAGTACTTC. The chain uses TRBV10-3 and TRBJ2-5; TRBD1 might be the D (6 bases). V lost 7 bases to trimming and J lost 3 bases, with 15 bases between them. CDR3 length: 14 residues. The V gene's germline CDR1 is ENHRY and CDR2 SYGVKD.

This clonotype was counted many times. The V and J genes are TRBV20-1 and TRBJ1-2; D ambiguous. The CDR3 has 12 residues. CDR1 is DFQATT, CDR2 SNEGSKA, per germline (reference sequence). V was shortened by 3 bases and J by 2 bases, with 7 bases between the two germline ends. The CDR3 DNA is TGCAGTGCTAGCCTGGGGAACTATGGCTACACCTTC. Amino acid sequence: CSASLGNYGYTF.

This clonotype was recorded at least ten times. The CDR3 DNA reads TGTGCCAGCAGTGAATTAAGCGGGGGGGATGAGCAGTTCTTC. As protein: CASSELSGGDEQFF. The chain carries TRBV6-1 and TRBJ2-1, with 10 bases fitting TRBD2. The junction had 3 bases not matched to a gene; V was cut back by 2 bases and J by 8 bases. Germline lookup yields CDR1 MNHNS and CDR2 SASEGT. CDR3 length: 14 amino acids.

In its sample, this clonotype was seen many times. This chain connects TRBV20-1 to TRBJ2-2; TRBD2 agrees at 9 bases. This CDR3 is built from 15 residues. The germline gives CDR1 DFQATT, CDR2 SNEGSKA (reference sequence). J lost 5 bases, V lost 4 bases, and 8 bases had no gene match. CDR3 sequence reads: CSATPIAGVTGELFF. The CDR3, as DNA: TGCAGTGCTACACCGATAGCGGGAGTAACCGGGGAGCTGTTTTTT.

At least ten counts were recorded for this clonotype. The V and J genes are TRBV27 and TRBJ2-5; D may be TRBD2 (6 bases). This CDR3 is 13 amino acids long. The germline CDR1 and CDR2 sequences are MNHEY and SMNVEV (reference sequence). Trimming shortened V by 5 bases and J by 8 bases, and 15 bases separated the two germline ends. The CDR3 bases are TGTGCCAGCAGTCCTGGGAGGTTGGGAACCCAGTACTTC. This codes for CASSPGRLGTQYF.